The 6 T cell receptor beta chains below all came from one sample that was sequenced in a study of T cell responses to AZD1222 COVID-19 vaccine. The protocol was immunoSEQ multiplex PCR, while the TCRdb copy is restricted to in-frame clones and leaves out a portion. The sample records some 50,000 clones, over 75% being singletons. The sample in question was peripheral blood, obtained 28 days after the second AZD1222 dose. The receptors stem from an adult who received the AZD1222 COVID-19 vaccine.

The chain combines TRBV6-1 with TRBJ2-3; no definite D call. Germline values: CDR1 MNHNS, CDR2 SASEGT. Trimming removed 1 base from V and 1 base from J, with 6 bases in between. The length of the CDR3 is 14 residues. The CDR3 DNA reads TGTGCCAGCAGTGAAGGTTCGGGCACAGATACGCAGTATTTT. Translating gives CASSEGSGTDTQYF.

V and J are TRBV9 and TRBJ1-5, with D possibly matching TRBD1 (5 bases). The germline V gene encodes CDR1 SGDLS and CDR2 YYNGEE. V was shortened by 3 bases and J by 0 bases, with 10 bases between the two germline ends. CDR3 length: 15 residues. The CDR3 protein is CASSGGDYSNQPQHF. Written as DNA, the CDR3 is TGTGCCAGCAGCGGAGGGGATTATAGCAATCAGCCCCAGCATTTT.

The rearrangement uses TRBV6-1 and TRBJ2-2; D could derive from TRBD1 or TRBD2 (5 bases each). Per the germline V gene, CDR1 is MNHNS and CDR2 is SASEGT. Trimming stripped 4 bases from V and 2 bases from J, with 17 bases between. The CDR3 length is 17 residues. CDR3 sequence (DNA): TGTGCCAGCAGTGGCCATTCGGGACGGGAAAACACCGGGGAGCTGTTTTTT. Its translation: CASSGHSGRENTGELFF.

The chain couples TRBV6-1 to TRBJ1-2; TRBD1 matches at 8 bases. CDR3 size: 14 residues. The germline CDR1 and CDR2 sequences are MNHNS and SASEGT. V lost 1 base, J lost 4 bases, and 2 bases stayed unmatched. DNA of the CDR3: TGTGCCAGCAGTGAAGTCGGGACAGGCTATGGCTACACCTTC. Translation gives CASSEVGTGYGYTF.

The gene calls are TRBV27 and TRBJ2-2, with 10 nucleotides matching TRBD2. Germline CDR1 and CDR2: MNHEY and SMNVEV (reference sequence). V was pared by 9 bases and J by 9 bases, with 16 bases of the junction left unmatched. CDR3 length: 16 residues. The CDR3 region has the DNA TGTGCCAGTCGGGGGGGTGCTAGCGGGGGCTCCAGGGAGCTGTTTTTT. Its translation: CASRGGASGGSRELFF.

The chain uses TRBV3-1 (or the pseudogene TRBV3-2) and TRBJ2-1; 8 bases fit TRBD1. CDR1 and CDR2 from the germline V gene are LGHDT and YNNKEL (reference sequence). CDR3 length equals 20 residues. Trimming cost V 5 bases and J 9 bases; bases outside gene matches: 27. The CDR3 loop is CASSSPVIKSDRVKKGEQFF. The CDR3 coding sequence is TGTGCCAGCAGCTCTCCCGTAATAAAATCGGACAGGGTGAAGAAGGGTGAGCAGTTCTTC.